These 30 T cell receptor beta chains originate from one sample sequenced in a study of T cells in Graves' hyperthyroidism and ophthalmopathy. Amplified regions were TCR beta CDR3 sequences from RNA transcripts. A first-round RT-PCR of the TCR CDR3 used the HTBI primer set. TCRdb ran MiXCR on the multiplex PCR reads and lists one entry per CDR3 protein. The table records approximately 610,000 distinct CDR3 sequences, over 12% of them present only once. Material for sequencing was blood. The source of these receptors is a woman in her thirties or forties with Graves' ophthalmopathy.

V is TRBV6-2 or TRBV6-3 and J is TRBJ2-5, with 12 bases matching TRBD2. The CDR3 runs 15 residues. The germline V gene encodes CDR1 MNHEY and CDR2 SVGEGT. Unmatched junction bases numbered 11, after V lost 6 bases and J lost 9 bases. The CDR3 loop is CASSPGLAGLWSQYF. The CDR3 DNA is TGTGCCAGCAGCCCTGGACTAGCGGGGCTGTGGTCCCAGTACTTC.

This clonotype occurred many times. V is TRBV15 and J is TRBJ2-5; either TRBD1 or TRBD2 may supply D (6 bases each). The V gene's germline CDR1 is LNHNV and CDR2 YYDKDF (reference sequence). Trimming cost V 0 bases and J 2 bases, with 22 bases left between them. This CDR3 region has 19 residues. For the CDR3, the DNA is TGTGCCACCAGCAGAGATTTGGGGGGCATAGGTCAGTTTCAAGAGACCCAGTACTTC. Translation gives CATSRDLGGIGQFQETQYF. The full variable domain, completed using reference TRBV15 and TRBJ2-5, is DAMVIQNPRYQVTQFGKPVTLSCSQTLNHNVMYWYQQKSSQAPKLLFHYYDKDFNNEADTPDNFQSRRPNTSFCFLDIRSPGLGDTAMYLCATSRDLGGIGQFQETQYFGPGTRLLVL.

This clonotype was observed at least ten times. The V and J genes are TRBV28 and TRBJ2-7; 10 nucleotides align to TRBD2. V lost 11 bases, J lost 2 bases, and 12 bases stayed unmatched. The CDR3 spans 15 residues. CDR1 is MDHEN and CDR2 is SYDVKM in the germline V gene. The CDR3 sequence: CAGGHTSGNPYEQYF. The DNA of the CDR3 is TGTGCCGGGGGTCATACTAGCGGGAACCCCTACGAGCAGTACTTC.

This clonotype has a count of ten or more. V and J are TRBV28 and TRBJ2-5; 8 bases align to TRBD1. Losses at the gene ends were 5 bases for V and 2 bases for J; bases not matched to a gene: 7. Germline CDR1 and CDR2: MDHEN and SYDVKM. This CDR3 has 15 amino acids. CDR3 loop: CASSGTGGKQETQYF. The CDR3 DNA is TGTGCCAGCAGTGGAACAGGGGGAAAACAAGAGACCCAGTACTTC.

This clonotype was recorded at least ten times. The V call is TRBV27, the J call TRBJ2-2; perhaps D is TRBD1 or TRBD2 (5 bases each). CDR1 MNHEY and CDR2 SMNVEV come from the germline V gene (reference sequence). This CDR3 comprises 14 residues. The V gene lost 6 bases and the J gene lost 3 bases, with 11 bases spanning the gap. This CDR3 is CASRGQGDTGELFF. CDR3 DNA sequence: TGTGCCAGCAGGGGGCAGGGAGACACCGGGGAGCTGTTTTTT.

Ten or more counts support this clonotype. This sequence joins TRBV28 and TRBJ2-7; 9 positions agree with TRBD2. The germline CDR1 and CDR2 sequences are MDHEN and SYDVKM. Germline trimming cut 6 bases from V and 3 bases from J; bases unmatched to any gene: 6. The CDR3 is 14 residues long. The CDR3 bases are TGTGCCAGCAGAACGGGACTAGCAATCTACGAGCAGTACTTC. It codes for CASRTGLAIYEQYF.

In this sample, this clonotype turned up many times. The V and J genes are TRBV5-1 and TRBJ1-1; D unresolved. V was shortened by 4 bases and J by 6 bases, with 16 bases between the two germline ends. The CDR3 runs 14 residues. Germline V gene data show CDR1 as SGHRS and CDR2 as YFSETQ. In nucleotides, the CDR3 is TGCGCCAGCAGCGCATTTGTAGGGAGCGCTGAAGCTTTCTTT. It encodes CASSAFVGSAEAFF.

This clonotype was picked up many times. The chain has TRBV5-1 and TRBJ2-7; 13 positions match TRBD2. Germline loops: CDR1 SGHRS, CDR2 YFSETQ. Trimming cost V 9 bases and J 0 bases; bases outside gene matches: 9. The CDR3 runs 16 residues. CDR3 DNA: TGCGCCACCCAGCTGGGGACTAGCGGGACCTCCTACGAGCAGTACTTC. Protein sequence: CATQLGTSGTSYEQYF.

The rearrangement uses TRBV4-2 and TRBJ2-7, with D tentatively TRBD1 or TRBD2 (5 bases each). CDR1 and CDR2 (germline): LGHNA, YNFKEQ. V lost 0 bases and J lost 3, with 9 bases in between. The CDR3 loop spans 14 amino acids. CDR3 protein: CASSQDGTDYEQYF. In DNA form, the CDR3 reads TGTGCCAGCAGCCAAGATGGGACCGACTACGAGCAGTACTTC.

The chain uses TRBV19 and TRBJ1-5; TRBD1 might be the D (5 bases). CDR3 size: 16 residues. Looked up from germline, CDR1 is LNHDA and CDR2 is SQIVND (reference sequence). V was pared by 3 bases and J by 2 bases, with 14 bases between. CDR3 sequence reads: CASSMGRPRGNQPQHF. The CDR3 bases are TGTGCCAGTAGTATGGGACGCCCTCGAGGCAATCAGCCCCAGCATTTT. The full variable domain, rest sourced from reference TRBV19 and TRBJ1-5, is DGGITQSPKYLFRKEGQNVTLSCEQNLNHDAMYWYRQDPGQGLRLIYYSQIVNDFQKGDIAEGYSVSREKKESFPLTVTSAQKNPTAFYLCASSMGRPRGNQPQHFGDGTRLSIL.

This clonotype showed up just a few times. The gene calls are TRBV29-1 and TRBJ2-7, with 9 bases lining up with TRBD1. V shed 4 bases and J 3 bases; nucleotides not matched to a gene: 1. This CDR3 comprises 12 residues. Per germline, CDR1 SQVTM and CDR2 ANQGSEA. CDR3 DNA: TGCAGCGTTGGGGACAGGGTCTACGAGCAGTACTTC. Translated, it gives CSVGDRVYEQYF.

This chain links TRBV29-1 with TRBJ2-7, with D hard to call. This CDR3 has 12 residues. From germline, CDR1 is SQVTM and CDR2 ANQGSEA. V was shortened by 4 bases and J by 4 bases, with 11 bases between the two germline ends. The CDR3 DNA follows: TGCAGCGTTGTAGGGAACGGGTACGAGCAGTACTTC. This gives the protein CSVVGNGYEQYF.

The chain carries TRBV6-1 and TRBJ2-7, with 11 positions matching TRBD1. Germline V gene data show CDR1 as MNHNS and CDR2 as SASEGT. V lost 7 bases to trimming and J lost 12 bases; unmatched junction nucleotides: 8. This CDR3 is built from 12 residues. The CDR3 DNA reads TGTGCCAGCACCCCCGGGACAGGGGGTTTGTACTTC. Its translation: CASTPGTGGLYF.

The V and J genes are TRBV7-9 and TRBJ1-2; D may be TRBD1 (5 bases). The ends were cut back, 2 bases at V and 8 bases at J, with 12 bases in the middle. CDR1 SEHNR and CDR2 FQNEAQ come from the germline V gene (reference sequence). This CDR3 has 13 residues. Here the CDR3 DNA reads TGTGCCAGCAGCTTAATCGGGGGGGACGGCTACACCTTC. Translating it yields CASSLIGGDGYTF.

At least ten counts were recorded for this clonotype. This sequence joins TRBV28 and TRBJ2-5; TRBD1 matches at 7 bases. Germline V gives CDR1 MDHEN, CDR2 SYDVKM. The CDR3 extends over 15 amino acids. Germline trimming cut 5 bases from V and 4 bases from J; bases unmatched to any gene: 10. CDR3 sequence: CASSAGEGGRETQYF. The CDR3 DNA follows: TGTGCCAGCAGTGCTGGGGAAGGGGGCCGAGAGACCCAGTACTTC.

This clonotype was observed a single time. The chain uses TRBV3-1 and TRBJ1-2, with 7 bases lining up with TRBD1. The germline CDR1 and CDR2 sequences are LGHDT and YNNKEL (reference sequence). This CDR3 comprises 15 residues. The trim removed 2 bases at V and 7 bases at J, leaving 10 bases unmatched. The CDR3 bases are TGTGCCAGCAGCCAAAAGGGACAGCTCCTACTTGGCTACACCTTC. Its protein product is CASSQKGQLLLGYTF.

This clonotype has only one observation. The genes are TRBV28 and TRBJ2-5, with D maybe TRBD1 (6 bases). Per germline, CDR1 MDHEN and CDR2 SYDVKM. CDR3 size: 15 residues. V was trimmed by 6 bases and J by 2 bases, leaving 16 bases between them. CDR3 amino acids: CASSTAGTKQETQYF. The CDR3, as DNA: TGTGCCAGCAGCACCGCCGGGACAAAGCAAGAGACCCAGTACTTC.

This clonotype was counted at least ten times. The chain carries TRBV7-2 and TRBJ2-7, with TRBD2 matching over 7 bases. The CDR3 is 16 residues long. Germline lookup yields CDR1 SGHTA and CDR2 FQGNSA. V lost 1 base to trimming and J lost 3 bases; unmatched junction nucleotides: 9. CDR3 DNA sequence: TGTGCCAGCAGCTTAGGCGGGGGAGACTCGGTCTACGAGCAGTACTTC. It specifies CASSLGGGDSVYEQYF.

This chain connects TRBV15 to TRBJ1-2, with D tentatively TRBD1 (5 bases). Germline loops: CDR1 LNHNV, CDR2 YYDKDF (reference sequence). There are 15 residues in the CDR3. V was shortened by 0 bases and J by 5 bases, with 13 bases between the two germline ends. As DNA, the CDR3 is TGTGCCACCAGCAGAGATGGGGAGACAGTATATGGCTACACCTTC. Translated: CATSRDGETVYGYTF. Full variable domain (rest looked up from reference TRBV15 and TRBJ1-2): DAMVIQNPRYQVTQFGKPVTLSCSQTLNHNVMYWYQQKSSQAPKLLFHYYDKDFNNEADTPDNFQSRRPNTSFCFLDIRSPGLGDTAMYLCATSRDGETVYGYTFGSGTRLTVV.

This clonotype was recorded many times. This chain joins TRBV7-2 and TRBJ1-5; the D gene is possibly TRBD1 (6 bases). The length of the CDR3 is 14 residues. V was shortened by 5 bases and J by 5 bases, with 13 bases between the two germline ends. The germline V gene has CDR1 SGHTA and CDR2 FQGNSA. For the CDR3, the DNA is TGTGCCAGCAGCCAAACAGGGTTGGATCAGCCCCAGCATTTT. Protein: CASSQTGLDQPQHF. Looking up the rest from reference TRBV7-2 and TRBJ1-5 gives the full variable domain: GAGVSQSPSNKVTEKGKDVELRCDPISGHTALYWYRQSLGQGLEFLIYFQGNSAPDKSGLPSDRFSAERTGGSVSTLTIQRTQQEDSAVYLCASSQTGLDQPQHFGDGTRLSIL.

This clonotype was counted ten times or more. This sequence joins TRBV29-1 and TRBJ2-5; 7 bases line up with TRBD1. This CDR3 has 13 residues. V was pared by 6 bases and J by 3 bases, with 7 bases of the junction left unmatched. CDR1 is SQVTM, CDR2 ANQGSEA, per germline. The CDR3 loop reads CSVRTGRKETQYF. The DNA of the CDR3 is TGCAGCGTCCGGACAGGAAGAAAAGAGACCCAGTACTTC.

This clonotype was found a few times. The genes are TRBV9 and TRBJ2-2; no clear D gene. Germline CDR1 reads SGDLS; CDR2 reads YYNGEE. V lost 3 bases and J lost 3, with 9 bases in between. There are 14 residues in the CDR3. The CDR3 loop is CASSGTLDTGELFF. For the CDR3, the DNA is TGTGCCAGCAGCGGAACCCTAGACACCGGGGAGCTGTTTTTT.

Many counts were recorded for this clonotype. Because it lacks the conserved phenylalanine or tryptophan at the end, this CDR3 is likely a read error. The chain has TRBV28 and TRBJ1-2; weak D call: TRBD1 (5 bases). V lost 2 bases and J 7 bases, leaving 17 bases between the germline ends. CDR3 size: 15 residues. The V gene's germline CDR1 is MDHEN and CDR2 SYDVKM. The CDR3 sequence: CASSLGPTPGGGYTS. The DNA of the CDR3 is TGTGCCAGCAGTTTAGGACCGACTCCTGGGGGTGGCTACACCTCC.

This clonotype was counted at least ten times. The CDR3 region is CAGNLNTGELFF. CDR3 in DNA: TGTGCCGGCAATTTGAACACCGGGGAGCTGTTTTTT. This chain uses TRBV12-3 or TRBV12-4 with TRBJ2-2; no definite D call. Trimming stripped 11 bases from V and 1 base from J, with 8 bases between. This CDR3 is built from 12 residues.

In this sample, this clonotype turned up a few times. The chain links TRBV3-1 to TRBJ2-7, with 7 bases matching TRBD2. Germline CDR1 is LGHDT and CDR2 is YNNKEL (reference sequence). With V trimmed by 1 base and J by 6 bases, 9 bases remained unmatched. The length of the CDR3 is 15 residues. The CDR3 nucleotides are TGTGCCAGCAGCCAAGTCAATGCGGGAGCCAGCGAGCAGTACTTC. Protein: CASSQVNAGASEQYF.

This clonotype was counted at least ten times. CDR3 protein: CASSLWSGVGYEQYF. The DNA for the CDR3 is TGTGCCAGCAGTTTATGGTCCGGGGTCGGGTACGAGCAGTACTTC. The chain is built from TRBV28 and TRBJ2-7, with D possibly TRBD2 on 5 matching bases. This CDR3 is built from 15 residues. V shed 0 bases and J shed 4 bases, with 13 bases lying between them. The germline gives CDR1 MDHEN, CDR2 SYDVKM. Full variable domain (outside the CDR3, taken from reference TRBV28 and TRBJ2-7): DVKVTQSSRYLVKRTGEKVFLECVQDMDHENMFWYRQDPGLGLRLIYFSYDVKMKEKGDIPEGYSVSREKKERFSLILESASTNQTSMYLCASSLWSGVGYEQYFGPGTRLTVT.

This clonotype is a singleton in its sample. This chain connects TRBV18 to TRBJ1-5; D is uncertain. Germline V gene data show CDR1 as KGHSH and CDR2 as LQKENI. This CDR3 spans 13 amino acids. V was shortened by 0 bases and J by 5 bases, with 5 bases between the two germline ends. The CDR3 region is CASSPPGDQPQHF. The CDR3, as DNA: TGTGCCAGCTCACCACCGGGAGATCAGCCCCAGCATTTT.

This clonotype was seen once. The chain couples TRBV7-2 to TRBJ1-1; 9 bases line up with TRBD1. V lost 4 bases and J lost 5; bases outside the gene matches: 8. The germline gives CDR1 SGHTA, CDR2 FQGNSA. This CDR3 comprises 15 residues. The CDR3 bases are TGTGCCAGCAGCTCACTGGGGACAGGGTGGACTGAAGCTTTCTTT. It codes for CASSSLGTGWTEAFF. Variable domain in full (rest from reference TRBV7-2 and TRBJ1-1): GAGVSQSPSNKVTEKGKDVELRCDPISGHTALYWYRQSLGQGLEFLIYFQGNSAPDKSGLPSDRFSAERTGGSVSTLTIQRTQQEDSAVYLCASSSLGTGWTEAFFGQGTRLTVV.

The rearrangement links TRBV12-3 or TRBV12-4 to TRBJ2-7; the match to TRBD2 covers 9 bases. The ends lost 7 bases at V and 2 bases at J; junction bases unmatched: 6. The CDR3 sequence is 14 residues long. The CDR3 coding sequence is TGTGCCAGCAATCTTAGCGGGAGAACCTACGAGCAGTACTTC. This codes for CASNLSGRTYEQYF.

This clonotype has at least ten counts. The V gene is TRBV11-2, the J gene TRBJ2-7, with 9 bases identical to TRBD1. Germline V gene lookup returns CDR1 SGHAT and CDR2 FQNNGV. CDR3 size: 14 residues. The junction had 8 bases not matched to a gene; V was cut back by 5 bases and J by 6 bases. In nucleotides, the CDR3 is TGTGCCAGCAGCACCGGGACAGGGCTCTCCGAGCAGTACTTC. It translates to CASSTGTGLSEQYF. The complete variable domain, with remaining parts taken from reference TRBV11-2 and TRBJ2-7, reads EAGVAQSPRYKIIEKRQSVAFWCNPISGHATLYWYQQILGQGPKLLIQFQNNGVVDDSQLPKDRFSAERLKGVDSTLKIQPAKLEDSAVYLCASSTGTGLSEQYFGPGTRLTVT.